This section outlines one TCR beta chain sequence together with its context. This CDR3 region has 15 residues. The germline V and J ends were trimmed by 0 bases and 0 bases, with 9 bases remaining between them. The germline gives CDR1 SGHVS, CDR2 FQNEAQ. This sample was included in a study of blood T cell repertoires in COVID-19. Study at large: Collection of acute and convalescent COVID-19 samples took place in the United States, Italy and Spain.

Cohorts were assigned according to the clinical history that participants reported. In the source study's methods: Researchers report that nucleated cell counts were estimated from reference gene primer amplification. Libraries were prepared by immunoSEQ multiplex PCR; TCRdb keeps only in-frame clonotypes and omits some of them. From that table come the V and J calls and clone size; the DNA was used to work out D and trimming. The sample contains about 310,000 clones, about 89% of which appear only once. V and J are TRBV7-8 and TRBJ2-7; tentatively, D is TRBD2 (6 bases). The sample consisted of PBMCs or T cells enriched from blood (not recorded which). This receptor was obtained from a woman aged 40 to 49 who had recovered from COVID-19. The CDR3 sequence is CASSLARESSYEQYF. CDR3 DNA sequence: TGTGCCAGCAGCTTAGCTCGGGAGAGCTCCTACGAGCAGTACTTC.